Below, one TCR beta chain is given with its context. It lacks a known antigen. The record has no base qualities; no much larger clone is one base away. Patients with autoimmune disease history or receiving systemic immunosuppression were excluded from the trial. Peripheral blood for TCR sequencing was drawn from every dose cohort at baseline, at cycle 4 day 1 and at cycle 7 day 1. Samples came from an open-label, multicenter, first-in-human phase I dose-escalation trial of ivuxolimab. Adults with locally advanced or metastatic melanoma, renal cell carcinoma, hepatocellular carcinoma or head and neck squamous cell carcinoma were enrolled in the trial. Before TCR sequencing, CD4+ T cells and CD8+ T cells were sorted from peripheral blood as separate populations. Genomic DNA was isolated from the sorted cells so that the TCRbeta CDR3 region could be sequenced. The immunoSEQ Assay was used for sequencing of TCRbeta CDR3 regions. Entries here come from immuneACCESS through TCRdb and include only in-frame sequences with V and J called. Some clones fail to appear in such tables; in the studies checked, an unresolved V gene covers under half of the shortfall, and the cause of the remainder is unknown. The sample includes over 65,000 clones, with roughly 84% observed a single time. Around 0.84% of the sample goes to the ten largest clones.

These data belong to a study of OX40 agonist ivuxolimab in advanced cancers. With respect to the entire study: Ivuxolimab was an agonistic, fully human IgG2 monoclonal antibody directed against OX40 (CD134), a costimulatory receptor. Intravenous ivuxolimab was administered to patients every 2 weeks at six dose levels: 0.01, 0.1, 0.3, 1.5, 3 and 10 mg/kg. Among the approximately 54 dose-escalation patients, approximately 20 had hepatocellular carcinoma, around 15 melanoma, 9 renal cell carcinoma and 9 head and neck cancer. A male proportion of 70% to 90% and a mean age of roughly 58 years, ranging from 23 to 79, were recorded for the dose-escalation cohort. Prior anti-PD-1, anti-PD-L1 or anti-CTLA-4 therapy was permitted, and checkpoint inhibitors had been received by roughly two fifths of dose-escalation patients. Partial responses were achieved by three dose-escalation patients, of whom one had hepatocellular carcinoma and two had cutaneous melanoma. The purpose of peripheral TCRbeta sequencing was to test whether ivuxolimab changed TCR sequence diversity and led to clonal T-cell expansion. The monotherapy dose-escalation portion (N of about 50 patients) of the phase I ivuxolimab trial is reported in the paper.

The full study reports these points: After ivuxolimab, more expanded clones were found on average in CD8+ T cells than in CD4+ T cells. Antigen specificity was not determined for the clonally expanded peripheral T cells. In the 0.1-3.0 mg/kg groups, partial responders were among the patients with the lowest normalized peripheral clonal expansion, particularly in CD8+ T cells. Low levels of normalized T-cell clonal expansion were also seen in some patients who did not respond. Clonal expansion of both CD4+ and CD8+ blood T cells was observed from baseline to week 6 at doses 0.1 to 3.0 mg/kg.

This receptor was taken from an adult with an advanced solid tumor such as melanoma, head and neck, liver or kidney cancer. Sample: CD4+ or CD8+ T cells sorted from blood, taken in a trial of the OX40 agonist ivuxolimab.

CDR3 sequence: CASSVRVGTGELFF. The nucleotides are TGTGCCAGCAGCGTCCGAGTGGGCACCGGGGAGCTGTTTTTT. In this chain, TRBV9 is recombined with TRBJ2-2, with the D gene call left open. The CDR3 measures 14 amino acids from cysteine to phenylalanine. Only the CDR3 DNA stays, 42 bases, in frame from base 1. V is cut by 2 bases and J by 4 bases, and the space between the germline ends is 9 bases. Based on the germline V gene, the CDR1 and CDR2 sequences are SGDLS and YYNGEE.